This T cell receptor (beta chain) originates from a study of blood T cells in healthy people across ages. Overall study findings and caveats: Per million T cells, the diversity of TCR beta decreased roughly linearly as age advanced.

The use of a sample-barcoded 5' primer and a J-beta primer mix characterized a second PCR of roughly 7 to 11 cycles. MiXCR, run by TCRdb on the 5' RACE reads, gives a single entry per CDR3 protein. The profile shows 900,000 to 950,000 distinct CDR3 sequences, almost 30% of them singletons. The CDR3 is 13 residues long. V lost 9 bases, J lost 0 bases, and 10 bases lay in between. Germline V gives CDR1 SEHNR, CDR2 FQNEAQ (reference sequence). About this clonotype itself: Its matching antigen is unknown.

These data also formed part of another study, on T cells of mothers and their children.

The clonotype was recovered from a woman aged 40 to 50 in good health. Sequencing used blood. The J gene is TRBJ2-3, the V gene TRBV7-9; D gene unclear. DNA for the CDR3: TGTGCCAGTCGACCTTCTAGCACAGATACGCAGTATTTT. This gives the protein CASRPSSTDTQYF.